One TCR beta chain is described in this entry. Its antigen is still unknown. Generated by immunoSEQ multiplex PCR, the TCRdb table keeps only in-frame clones and is missing some. The sample lists more than 110,000 clones, 80% to 90% seen once, with roughly 3% in the top ten. The CDR3 runs to 19 residues. Trimming took 3 bases from V and 4 from J, leaving 24 bases between them. Germline values: CDR1 MGHRA, CDR2 YSYEKL. This sample stems from a study of cytomegalovirus exposure and HLA in healthy donors. The donors formed part of the roughly 120-subject validation cohort, distinct from the roughly 630-subject first cohort. General study findings and limits: The listing of roughly 160 TCR beta chains classed them as cytomegalovirus-associated. The classifier was said to identify cytomegalovirus status with high specificity and sensitivity. The TCR clusters that emerged in the first cohort tended, a later analysis found, to co-occur in the approximately 110 validation repertoires.

Sequencing was performed on PBMCs. This chain joins TRBV4-1 and TRBJ2-2; D possibly corresponds to TRBD2 (6 bases). This sequence originates from a man in his late teens or twenties in good health and CMV-seronegative. The DNA of the CDR3 is TGCGCCAGCAGCCATTCCGCGGGCCCTTCCGGGACTGTCACCGGGGAGCTGTTTTTT. This gives the protein CASSHSAGPSGTVTGELFF.